This T cell receptor (beta chain) was captured by sequencing in a study of T cells in Graves' hyperthyroidism and ophthalmopathy. General study points: Also found in blood were most expanded thyroid clonotypes above 0.001.

Exclusion criteria comprised uncontrolled infection, other autoimmune disease, pregnancy or lactation. This sample holds PBMCs from roughly 10 ml fresh peripheral blood. This clonotype was detected ten times or more. Its target is unknown. Authors of the study amplified TCR beta CDR3 regions from RNA transcripts. A first-round RT-PCR of the TCR CDR3 used the HTBI primer set. TCRdb reprocessed the multiplex PCR reads via MiXCR and lists one record per CDR3 protein. The table shows 640,000 or so distinct CDR3 sequences, with approximately 14% occurring only once. The CDR3 extends over 15 amino acids. V shed 3 bases and J shed 5 bases, with 16 bases lying between them. The germline V gene encodes CDR1 LNHDA and CDR2 SQIVND (reference sequence).

The sequence was collected from a woman aged 40-49 years with Graves' ophthalmopathy. This sequence joins TRBV19 and TRBJ2-5; D may be TRBD1 (6 bases). Sequenced material: blood. Written as DNA, the CDR3 is TGTGCCAGTAGTATTGGTCAGGGGATGGGCGAGACCCAGTACTTC. It translates to CASSIGQGMGETQYF.